This T cell receptor (beta chain) was identified in a study of T-cell memory formation after mild COVID-19. For the study at large: TCR clustering was largely donor specific.

cDNA libraries for TCR alpha and TCR beta, carrying sample barcodes and UMIs, came from 5'RACE with constant-segment primers. One entry per CDR3 protein results from TCRdb running MiXCR on the 5' RACE reads. Of 85,000 to 120,000 distinct CDR3 sequences detected, 9.5% to 15% appear once; the ten largest clones hold around 25%. As regards this clonotype: The antigen remains undetermined.

Study-wide findings and caveats: There was a balanced CD4/CD8 profile in clones contracting day 15 to 85, and later expanders leaned CD4+. CM and EM subsets held most contracting CD4+ clones; EMRA held CD8+ ones.

Germline V gene data show CDR1 as MNHEY and CDR2 as SMNVEV (reference sequence). V lost 3 bases and J lost 3, with 15 bases in between. The CDR3 covers 16 residues. This TCR was recovered from an adult woman who had mild COVID-19 (a few samples of this study predate the infection). Cell type and time point are not known. Sequencing was carried out using PBMCs or a T cell subset sorted from them (not recorded which). This chain uses TRBV27 with TRBJ2-1; TRBD2 is a possible D gene (6 bases). The CDR3 sequence is CASSFVGTSSYNEQFF. CDR3 coding DNA: TGTGCCAGCAGTTTCGTCGGGACTTCTAGCTACAATGAGCAGTTCTTC.